One and the same sample provided the 15 T cell receptor beta chains below, sequenced in a study of immune evolution from preneoplasia to lung adenocarcinoma. The assay was immunoSEQ multiplex PCR, and TCRdb's table has in-frame clones only and misses some. The sample has about 6,500 clones, 80% seen once. Sequencing was carried out using FFPE invasive lung adenocarcinoma tissue. Receptors were obtained from a person in their 60s with lung adenocarcinoma.

This clone was picked up a small number of times. This sequence joins TRBV7-8 and TRBJ2-2; 9 bases fit TRBD2. CDR1 and CDR2 (germline): SGHVS, FQNEAQ. There are 19 residues in the CDR3. The junction had 17 bases not matched to a gene; V was cut back by 5 bases and J by 4 bases. CDR3: CASSPRGLALKAGTGELFF. CDR3 DNA: TGTGCCAGCAGCCCCAGGGGACTAGCTCTGAAGGCTGGCACCGGGGAGCTGTTTTTT.

The J gene is TRBJ2-3, the V gene TRBV7-2, with D possibly matching TRBD2 (6 bases). Trimming cost V 3 bases and J 5 bases, with 9 bases left between them. Germline assignment: CDR1 SGHTA and CDR2 FQGNSA. The CDR3 covers 13 residues. CDR3 loop: CASSFGSQDTQYF. The DNA for the CDR3 is TGTGCCAGCAGCTTCGGGAGTCAAGATACGCAGTATTTT.

This sequence joins TRBV11-3 and TRBJ1-1, with 10 bases that match TRBD1. With V trimmed by 2 bases and J by 3 bases, 18 bases remained unmatched. The CDR3 length is 20 residues. The germline CDR1 and CDR2 sequences are SGHNT and YENEEA. CDR3 bases: TGTGCCAGCAGCTTACCATACCCGCCGGGACAGGGGATATTGGACACTGAAGCTTTCTTT. Translated, it gives CASSLPYPPGQGILDTEAFF.

The chain couples TRBV6-5 to TRBJ2-7, with D perhaps TRBD1 or TRBD2 (5 bases each). V dropped 6 bases and J dropped 6 bases, with 18 bases sitting between them. The germline CDR1 and CDR2 sequences are MNHEY and SVGAGI. The CDR3 runs to 14 residues. The CDR3 coding sequence is TGTGCCAGCAGCCGGGTCTCCTTCGGGGCCGAGCAGTACTTC. It yields the protein CASSRVSFGAEQYF.

The V and J genes are TRBV19 and TRBJ1-5; D is unclear. Germline V gene lookup returns CDR1 LNHDA and CDR2 SQIVND (reference sequence). Trimming cost V 4 bases and J 4 bases, with 8 bases left between them. The CDR3 runs to 13 residues. CDR3 DNA: TGTGCCAGTAGTAGAGGGATAAATCAGCCCCAGCATTTT. Translation gives CASSRGINQPQHF.

This clone was observed once. The gene calls are TRBV2 and TRBJ2-7; maybe TRBD1 (5 bases). Germline CDR1 reads SNHLY; CDR2 reads FYNNEI. V lost 6 bases and J 2 bases, leaving 11 bases between the germline ends. The CDR3 consists of 13 residues. The CDR3: CASRVTVAYEQYF. The CDR3 region has the DNA TGTGCCAGCAGAGTGACAGTAGCCTACGAGCAGTACTTC.

The chain is built from TRBV11-3 and TRBJ1-1, with D uncertain. Trimming took 2 bases from V and 0 from J, leaving 7 bases between them. Looked up from germline, CDR1 is SGHNT and CDR2 is YENEEA. CDR3 length equals 14 residues. The CDR3 nucleotides are TGTGCCAGCAGCTTACGGGGAATGAACACTGAAGCTTTCTTT. Encoded protein: CASSLRGMNTEAFF.

The chain couples TRBV28 to TRBJ1-3; D is unresolved. The CDR3 has 14 residues. Looked up from germline, CDR1 is MDHEN and CDR2 is SYDVKM. The V and J ends lost 2 bases and 1 base respectively, with 6 bases between them. CDR3 nucleotides: TGTGCCAGCAGTTTAGAATTATCTGGAAACACCATATATTTT. Its translation: CASSLELSGNTIYF.

This clone has just one count. This chain joins TRBV18 and TRBJ2-5; 13 bases are a match to TRBD2. The germline V gene has CDR1 KGHSH and CDR2 LQKENI. This CDR3 spans 16 amino acids. Germline trimming cut 7 bases from V and 1 base from J; bases unmatched to any gene: 6. The CDR3 DNA reads as TGTGCCAGCTACCGACTAGCGGGAGGACCCCAAGAGACCCAGTACTTC. Its translation is CASYRLAGGPQETQYF.

The genes are TRBV7-9 and TRBJ2-3; D gene unclear. Germline CDR1 SEHNR, CDR2 FQNEAQ (reference sequence). Trimming left V 4 bases short and J 1 base short, with 18 bases between. The CDR3 has 17 amino acids. CDR3 nucleotides: TGTGCCAGCAGCTCTTCGTTCTTCCGAGGAGGCACAGATACGCAGTATTTT. Protein product: CASSSSFFRGGTDTQYF. Based on the CDR3 plus reference TRBV7-9 and TRBJ2-3, the full variable domain is DTGVSQNPRHKITKRGQNVTFRCDPISEHNRLYWYRQTLGQGPEFLTYFQNEAQLEKSRLLSDRFSAERPKGSFSTLEIQRTEQGDSAMYLCASSSSFFRGGTDTQYFGPGTRLTVL.

The chain couples TRBV6-5 to TRBJ2-1; 10 bases fit TRBD2. Germline V gives CDR1 MNHEY, CDR2 SVGAGI. CDR3 length: 16 amino acids. With 2 bases clipped from V and 3 bases from J, the junction kept 4 bases outside the gene matches. The CDR3 region is CASSYRGLAFYNEQFF. The CDR3 bases are TGTGCCAGCAGTTACCGGGGACTAGCGTTCTACAATGAGCAGTTCTTC.

On this clone itself: At the DNA level, this CDR3 is encoded by other sequences in the same sample as well. The V and J genes are TRBV5-1 and TRBJ2-3; 9 bases fit TRBD1. This CDR3 is 14 amino acids long. Looked up from germline, CDR1 is SGHRS and CDR2 is YFSETQ. V lost 3 bases, J lost 3 bases, and 2 bases stayed unmatched. In DNA form, the CDR3 reads TGCGCCAGCAGCTCCGGACAGGGGACAGATACGCAGTATTTT. Translation gives CASSSGQGTDTQYF.

CDR3 DNA: TGTGCCAGCAGTTATCACGGGGAGCTGTTTTTT. This gives the protein CASSYHGELFF. This chain uses TRBV2 with TRBJ2-2, with D uncertain. The V end lost 5 bases, the J end lost 7 bases, and 5 bases lay between the germline ends. The CDR3 spans 11 residues. In germline, CDR1 is SNHLY, CDR2 FYNNEI.

This chain joins TRBV19 and TRBJ2-1, with a weak D call TRBD2 (6 bases). Germline V gene lookup returns CDR1 LNHDA and CDR2 SQIVND (reference sequence). The CDR3 totals 12 residues. The germline V and J ends were trimmed by 3 bases and 13 bases, with 13 bases remaining between them. The CDR3 nucleotides read TGTGCCAGTAGTATCCCGGGACTCCGCCAGTTCTTC. Translating it yields CASSIPGLRQFF. The full variable domain, rest sourced from reference TRBV19 and TRBJ2-1, is DGGITQSPKYLFRKEGQNVTLSCEQNLNHDAMYWYRQDPGQGLRLIYYSQIVNDFQKGDIAEGYSVSREKKESFPLTVTSAQKNPTAFYLCASSIPGLRQFFGPGTRLTVL.

CDR3 DNA: TGTGCCAGCAGTTTATTGGCAGTGAACTATGGCTACACCTTC. Translation gives CASSLLAVNYGYTF. This chain connects TRBV28 to TRBJ1-2; D is unresolved. The CDR3 runs to 14 residues. V was trimmed by 1 base and J by 2 bases, leaving 8 bases between them. CDR1 and CDR2 (germline): MDHEN, SYDVKM.